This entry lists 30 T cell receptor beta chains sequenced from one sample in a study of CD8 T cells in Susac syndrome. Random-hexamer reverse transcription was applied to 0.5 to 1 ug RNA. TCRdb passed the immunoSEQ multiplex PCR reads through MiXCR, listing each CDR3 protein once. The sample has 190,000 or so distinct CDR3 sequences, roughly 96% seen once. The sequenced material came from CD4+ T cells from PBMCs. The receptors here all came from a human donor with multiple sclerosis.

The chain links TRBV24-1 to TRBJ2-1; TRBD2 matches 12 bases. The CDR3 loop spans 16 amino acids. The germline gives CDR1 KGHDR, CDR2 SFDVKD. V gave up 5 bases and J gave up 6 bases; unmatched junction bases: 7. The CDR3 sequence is CATSVLAGGPTNEQFF. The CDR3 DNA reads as TGTGCCACCAGTGTGCTAGCGGGAGGGCCTACCAATGAGCAGTTCTTC.

Here the CDR3 DNA reads TGTGCCAGCAGCTTAGTCCGGGACGTTTCGTATGGCTACACCTTC. Translation: CASSLVRDVSYGYTF. The chain recombines TRBV11-2 with TRBJ1-2; TRBD1 is a possible D gene (5 bases). The germline gives CDR1 SGHAT, CDR2 FQNNGV. Trimming shortened V by 1 base and J by 5 bases, and 14 bases separated the two germline ends. The length of the CDR3 is 15 residues.

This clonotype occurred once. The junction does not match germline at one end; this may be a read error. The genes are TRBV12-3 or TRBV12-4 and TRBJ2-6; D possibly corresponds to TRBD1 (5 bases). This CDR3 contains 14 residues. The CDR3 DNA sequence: TGTGCCAGCGGAACGAGCTCTGGGGCCAACGTCCTGATTTTC. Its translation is CASGTSSGANVLIF.

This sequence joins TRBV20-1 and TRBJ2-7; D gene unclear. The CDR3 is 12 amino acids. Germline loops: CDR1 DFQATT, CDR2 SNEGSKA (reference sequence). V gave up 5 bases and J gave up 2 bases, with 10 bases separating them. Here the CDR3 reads CSARQRPYEQYF. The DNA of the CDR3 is TGCAGTGCTCGTCAGAGACCCTACGAGCAGTACTTC.

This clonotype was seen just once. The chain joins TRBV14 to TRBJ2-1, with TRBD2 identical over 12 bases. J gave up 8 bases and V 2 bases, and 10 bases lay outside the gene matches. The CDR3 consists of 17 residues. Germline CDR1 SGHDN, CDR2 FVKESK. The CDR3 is CASSQLAGGPGVYEQFF. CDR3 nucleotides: TGTGCCAGCAGCCAACTAGCGGGAGGGCCCGGGGTTTATGAGCAGTTCTTC. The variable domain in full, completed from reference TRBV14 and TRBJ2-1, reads EAGVTQFPSHSVIEKGQTVTLRCDPISGHDNLYWYRRVMGKEIKFLLHFVKESKQDESGMPNNRFLAERTGGTYSTLKVQPAELEDSGVYFCASSQLAGGPGVYEQFFGPGTRLTVL.

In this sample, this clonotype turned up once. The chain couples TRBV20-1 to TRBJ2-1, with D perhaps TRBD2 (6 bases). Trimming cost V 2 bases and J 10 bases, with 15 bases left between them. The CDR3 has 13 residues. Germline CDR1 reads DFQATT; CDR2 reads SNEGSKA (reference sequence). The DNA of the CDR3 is TGCAGTGCTAGATCAATAGGGACTGCAGAGCAGTTCTTC. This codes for CSARSIGTAEQFF.

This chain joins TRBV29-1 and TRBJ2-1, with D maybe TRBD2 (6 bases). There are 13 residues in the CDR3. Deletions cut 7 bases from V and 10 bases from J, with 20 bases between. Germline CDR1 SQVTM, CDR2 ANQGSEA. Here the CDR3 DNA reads TGCAGCGCTGGACTAACCTTAGGACGAGAGCAGTTCTTC. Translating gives CSAGLTLGREQFF.

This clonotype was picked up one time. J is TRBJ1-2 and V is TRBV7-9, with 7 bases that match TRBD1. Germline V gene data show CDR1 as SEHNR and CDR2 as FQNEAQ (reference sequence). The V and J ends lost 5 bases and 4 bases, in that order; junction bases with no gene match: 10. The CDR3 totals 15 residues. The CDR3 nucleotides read TGTGCCAGCAGCCAGGGGGGAGGCGCCTTCTATGGCTACACCTTC. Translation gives CASSQGGGAFYGYTF. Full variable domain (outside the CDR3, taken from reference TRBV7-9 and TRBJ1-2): DTGVSQNPRHKITKRGQNVTFRCDPISEHNRLYWYRQTLGQGPEFLTYFQNEAQLEKSRLLSDRFSAERPKGSFSTLEIQRTEQGDSAMYLCASSQGGGAFYGYTFGSGTRLTVV.

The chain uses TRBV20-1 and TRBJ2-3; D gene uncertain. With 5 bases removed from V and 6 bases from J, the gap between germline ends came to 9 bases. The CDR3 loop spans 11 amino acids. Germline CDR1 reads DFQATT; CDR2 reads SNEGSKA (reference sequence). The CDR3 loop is CSAPSLDTQYF. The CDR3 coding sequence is TGCAGTGCTCCTAGTCTGGATACGCAGTATTTT.

The CDR3 sequence: CASSAGQLYNSPLHF. The DNA for the CDR3 is TGTGCCAGCAGCGCGGGACAGCTCTATAATTCACCCCTCCACTTT. This sequence joins TRBV6-5 and TRBJ1-6; 7 nucleotides align to TRBD1. CDR3 length: 15 amino acids. Per germline, CDR1 MNHEY and CDR2 SVGAGI. V trimming: 6 bases; J trimming: 3 bases; junction bases outside the gene matches: 5.

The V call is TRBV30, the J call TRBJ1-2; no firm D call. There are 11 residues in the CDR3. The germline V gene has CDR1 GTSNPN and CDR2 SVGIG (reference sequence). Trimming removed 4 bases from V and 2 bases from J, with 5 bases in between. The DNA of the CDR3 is TGTGCCTGGATCACGAACTATGGCTACACCTTC. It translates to CAWITNYGYTF.

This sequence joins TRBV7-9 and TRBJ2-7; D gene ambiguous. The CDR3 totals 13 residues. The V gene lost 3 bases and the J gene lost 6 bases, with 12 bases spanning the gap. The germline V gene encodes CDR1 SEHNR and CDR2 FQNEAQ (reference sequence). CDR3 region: CASSFSPPREQYF. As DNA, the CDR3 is TGTGCCAGCAGCTTTAGTCCCCCCCGCGAGCAGTACTTC.

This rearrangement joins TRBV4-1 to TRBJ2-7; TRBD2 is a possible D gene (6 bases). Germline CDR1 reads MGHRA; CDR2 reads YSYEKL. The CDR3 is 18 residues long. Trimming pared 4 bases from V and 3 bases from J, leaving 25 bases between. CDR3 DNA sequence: TGCGCCAGCAGCCGGGGGAGAGACGGGAGAACTTTGGGCTACGAGCAGTACTTC. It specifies CASSRGRDGRTLGYEQYF.

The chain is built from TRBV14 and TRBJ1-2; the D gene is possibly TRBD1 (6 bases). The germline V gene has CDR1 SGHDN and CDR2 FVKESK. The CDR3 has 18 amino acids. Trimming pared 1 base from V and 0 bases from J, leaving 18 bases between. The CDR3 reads CASSQVGRWGQTNYGYTF. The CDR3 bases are TGTGCCAGCAGCCAAGTCGGAAGATGGGGGCAGACTAACTATGGCTACACCTTC.

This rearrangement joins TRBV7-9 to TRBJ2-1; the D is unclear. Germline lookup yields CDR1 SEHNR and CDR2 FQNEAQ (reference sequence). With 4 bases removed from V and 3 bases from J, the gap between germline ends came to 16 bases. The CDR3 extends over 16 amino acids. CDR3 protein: CASSSPAKSDYNEQFF. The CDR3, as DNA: TGTGCCAGCAGCTCCCCCGCGAAGAGCGACTACAATGAGCAGTTCTTC.

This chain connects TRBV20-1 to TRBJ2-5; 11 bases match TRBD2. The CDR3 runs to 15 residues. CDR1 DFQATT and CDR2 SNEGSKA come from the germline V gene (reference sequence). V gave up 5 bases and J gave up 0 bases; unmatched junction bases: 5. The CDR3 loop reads CSALPTSGDQETQYF. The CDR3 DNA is TGCAGTGCTCTACCGACTAGCGGGGACCAAGAGACCCAGTACTTC.

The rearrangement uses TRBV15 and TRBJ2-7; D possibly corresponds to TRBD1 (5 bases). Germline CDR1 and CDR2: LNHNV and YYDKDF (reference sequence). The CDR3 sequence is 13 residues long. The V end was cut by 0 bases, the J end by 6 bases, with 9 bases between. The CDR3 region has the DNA TGTGCCACCAGCAGAGAAACAGGCAGCGAGCAGTACTTC. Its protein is CATSRETGSEQYF.

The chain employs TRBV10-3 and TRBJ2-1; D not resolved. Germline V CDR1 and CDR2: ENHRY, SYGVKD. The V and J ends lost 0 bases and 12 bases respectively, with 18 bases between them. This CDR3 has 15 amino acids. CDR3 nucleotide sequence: TGTGCCATCAGTGAGTCGGATCTGATGGCCCCGGGGCAGTTCTTC. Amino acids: CAISESDLMAPGQFF.

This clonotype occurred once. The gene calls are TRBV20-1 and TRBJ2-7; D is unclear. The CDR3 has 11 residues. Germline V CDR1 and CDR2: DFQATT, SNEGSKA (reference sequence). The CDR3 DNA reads TGCAGCGTGAGGCCCGTGGGAGAGCAGTACTTC. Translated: CSVRPVGEQYF.

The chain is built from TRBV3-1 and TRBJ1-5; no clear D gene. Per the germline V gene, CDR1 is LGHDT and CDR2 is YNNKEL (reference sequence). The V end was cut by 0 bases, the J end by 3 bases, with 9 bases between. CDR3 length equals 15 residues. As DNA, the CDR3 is TGTGCCAGCAGCCAAGATGGATGGACCAATCAGCCCCAGCATTTT. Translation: CASSQDGWTNQPQHF.

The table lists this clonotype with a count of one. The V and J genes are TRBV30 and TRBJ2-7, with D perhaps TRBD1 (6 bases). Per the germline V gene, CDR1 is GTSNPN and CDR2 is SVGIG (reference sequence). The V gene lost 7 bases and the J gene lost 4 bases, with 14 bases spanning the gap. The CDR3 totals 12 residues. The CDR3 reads CALRNQGYEQYF. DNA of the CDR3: TGTGCCTTACGAAACCAGGGGTACGAGCAGTACTTC. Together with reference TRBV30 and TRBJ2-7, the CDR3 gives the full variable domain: SQTIHQWPATLVQPVGSPLSLECTVEGTSNPNLYWYRQAAGRGLQLLFYSVGIGQISSEVPQNLSASRPQDRQFILSSKKLLLSDSGFYLCALRNQGYEQYFGPGTRLTVT.

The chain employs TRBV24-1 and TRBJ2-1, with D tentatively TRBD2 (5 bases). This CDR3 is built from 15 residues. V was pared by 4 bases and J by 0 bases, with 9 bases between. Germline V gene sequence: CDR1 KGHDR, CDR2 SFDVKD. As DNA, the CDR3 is TGTGCCACCAGTGACGCGGGCAGCTCCTACAATGAGCAGTTCTTC. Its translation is CATSDAGSSYNEQFF.

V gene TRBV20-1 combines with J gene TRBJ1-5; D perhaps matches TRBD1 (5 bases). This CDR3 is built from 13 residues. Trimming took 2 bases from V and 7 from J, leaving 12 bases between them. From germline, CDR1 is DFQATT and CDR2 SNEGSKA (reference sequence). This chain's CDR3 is CSARSSRVQPQHF. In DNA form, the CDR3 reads TGCAGTGCTAGATCGTCCAGGGTCCAGCCCCAGCATTTT.

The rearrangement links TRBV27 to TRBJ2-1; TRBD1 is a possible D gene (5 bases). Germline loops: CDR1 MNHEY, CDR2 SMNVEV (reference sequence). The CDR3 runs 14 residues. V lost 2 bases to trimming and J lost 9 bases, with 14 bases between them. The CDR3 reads CASSLQAGWSEQFF. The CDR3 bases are TGTGCCAGCAGTTTACAGGCAGGGTGGAGTGAGCAGTTCTTC.

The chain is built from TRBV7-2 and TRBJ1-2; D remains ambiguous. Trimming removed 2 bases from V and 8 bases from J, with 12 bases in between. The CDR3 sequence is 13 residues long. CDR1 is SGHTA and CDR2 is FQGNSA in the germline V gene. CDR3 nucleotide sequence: TGTGCCAGCAGCTTATCCCGGGCCGCCGGCTACACCTTC. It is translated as CASSLSRAAGYTF.

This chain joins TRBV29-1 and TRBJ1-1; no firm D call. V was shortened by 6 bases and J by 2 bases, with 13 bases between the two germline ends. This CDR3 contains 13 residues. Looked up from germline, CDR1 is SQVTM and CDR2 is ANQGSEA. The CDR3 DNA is TGCAGCGTGACACGAGGGAGTAACACTGAAGCTTTCTTT. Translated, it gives CSVTRGSNTEAFF.

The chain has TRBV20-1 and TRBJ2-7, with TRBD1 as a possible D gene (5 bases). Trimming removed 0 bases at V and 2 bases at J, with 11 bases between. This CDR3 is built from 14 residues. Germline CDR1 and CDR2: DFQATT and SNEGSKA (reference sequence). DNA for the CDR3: TGCAGTGCTAGAGAGGATCCAGGGACCTACGAGCAGTACTTC. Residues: CSAREDPGTYEQYF.

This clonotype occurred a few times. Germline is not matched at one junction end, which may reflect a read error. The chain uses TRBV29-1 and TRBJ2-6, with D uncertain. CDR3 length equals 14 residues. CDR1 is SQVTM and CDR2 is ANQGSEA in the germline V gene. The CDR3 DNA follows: TGCAGTGTTGTATTGAGACCCGGGGCCAACGTCCTGACTTTC. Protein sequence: CSVVLRPGANVLTF.

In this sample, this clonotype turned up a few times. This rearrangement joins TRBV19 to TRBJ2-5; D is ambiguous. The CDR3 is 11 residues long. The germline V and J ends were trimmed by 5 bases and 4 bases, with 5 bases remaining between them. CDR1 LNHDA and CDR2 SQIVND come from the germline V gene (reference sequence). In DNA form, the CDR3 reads TGTGCCAGTAGTTGGGGAGAGACCCAGTACTTC. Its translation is CASSWGETQYF.

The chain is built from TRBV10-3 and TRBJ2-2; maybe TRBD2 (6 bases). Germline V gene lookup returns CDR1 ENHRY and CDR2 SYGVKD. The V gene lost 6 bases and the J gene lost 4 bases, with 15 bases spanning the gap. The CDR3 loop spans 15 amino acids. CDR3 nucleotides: TGTGCCATCAGGTCCGGGGGAACGGCCACCGGGGAGCTGTTTTTT. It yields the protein CAIRSGGTATGELFF.